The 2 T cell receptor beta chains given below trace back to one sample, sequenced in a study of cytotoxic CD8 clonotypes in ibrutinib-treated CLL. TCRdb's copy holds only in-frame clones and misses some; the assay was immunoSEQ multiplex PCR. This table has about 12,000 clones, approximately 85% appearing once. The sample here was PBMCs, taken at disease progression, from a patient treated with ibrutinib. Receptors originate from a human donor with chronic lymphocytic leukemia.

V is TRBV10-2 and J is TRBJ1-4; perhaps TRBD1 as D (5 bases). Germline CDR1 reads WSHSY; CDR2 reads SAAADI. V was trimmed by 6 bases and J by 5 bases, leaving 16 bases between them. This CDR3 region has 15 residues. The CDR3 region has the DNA TGCGCCAGCAGCCTAAAGGTTGGGGGGAATGAAAAACTGTTTTTT. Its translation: CASSLKVGGNEKLFF.

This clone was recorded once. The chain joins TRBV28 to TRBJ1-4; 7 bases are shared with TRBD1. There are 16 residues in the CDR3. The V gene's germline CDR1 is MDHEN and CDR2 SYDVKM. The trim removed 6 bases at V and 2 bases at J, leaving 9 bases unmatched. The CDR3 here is CASSQAPTGTNEKLFF. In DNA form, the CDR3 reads TGTGCCAGCAGCCAAGCGCCGACAGGGACTAATGAAAAACTGTTTTTT.